Listed below are T cell receptor beta chains from one sample, sequenced in a study of coeliac disease. The method was immunoSEQ multiplex PCR; TCRdb's version includes in-frame clones alone and lacks a portion of them. The sample consists of over a thousand clones, 87% of them appearing once. Sequencing was performed on lymphocytes from the gut lamina propria. All receptors come from a woman under 30 with active celiac disease. Each CDR3 is given with its conserved first and last residue. The D gene is left open where the match is weak. Rows give clone size only sometimes, using once, few, many, or a class for an expanded clone.

cdr3_nt | cdr3_aa | d_call | j_call | clone_size | v_call
TGCAGCGTTGAAGGAAAAGGGGGCTCTGAAGCTTTCTTT | CSVEGKGGSEAFF | TRBD1 | TRBJ1-1 | . | TRBV29-1
TGTGCCAGCAGCTGGGGGGGCCCTGACTCCTACAATGAGCAGTTCTTC | CASSWGGPDSYNEQFF | . | TRBJ2-1 | . | TRBV13
TGTGCCAGCAGCGACAGGGGAAACCAGCCCCAGCATTTT | CASSDRGNQPQHF | TRBD1 | TRBJ1-5 | . | TRBV6-6
TGTGCCAGCGGGGGACTAGCGGAGACCCAGTACTTC | CASGGLAETQYF | TRBD2 | TRBJ2-5 | . | TRBV11-2
TGTGCCAGCAGTGAATATTTCCCGCACACAGGGGGCAATGAGCAGTTCTTC | CASSEYFPHTGGNEQFF | TRBD1 | TRBJ2-1 | once | TRBV25-1
TGTGCCAGCAGACCGTGGACAGGGAGGTTGGAGCAGTACTTC | CASRPWTGRLEQYF | TRBD1 | TRBJ2-7 | . | TRBV6-1
TGTGCCAGCAGCAAAAGGGGGACGGACAGCGGGGGGTGTAATACGCAGTATTTT | CASSKRGTDSGGCNTQYF | . | TRBJ2-3 | . | TRBV21-1
TGTGCCAGCAGTTTAGGCGGGGATCCCTGGGGAGAGACCCAGTACTTC | CASSLGGDPWGETQYF | . | TRBJ2-5 | . | TRBV28
TGTGCCAGCAGTTCTCTCGGACAAGCCTACGAGCAGTACTTC | CASSSLGQAYEQYF | . | TRBJ2-7 | . | TRBV28
TGTGCCAGCAGCTTTTCCTACTCTGGAAACACCATATATTTT | CASSFSYSGNTIYF | . | TRBJ1-3 | few | TRBV5-5
TGTGCCAGCAGCTTATATGGGACAGGACGCGTCCAAGAGACCCAGTACTTC | CASSLYGTGRVQETQYF | TRBD1 | TRBJ2-5 | . | TRBV7-9
TGTGCCAGCCGGAGGGGGGGTAGGGATGGCTACACCTTC | CASRRGGRDGYTF | . | TRBJ1-2 | . | TRBV2
TGTGCCAGCACCCTTCCCCTTAATAGCGGGAGGTGGGAGACCCAGTACTTC | CASTLPLNSGRWETQYF | TRBD2 | TRBJ2-5 | . | TRBV28
TGTGCCAGCAGCTCGGGACTAGCGGGAGCCGCCGCCGGGGAGCTGTTTTTT | CASSSGLAGAAAGELFF | TRBD2 | TRBJ2-2 | . | TRBV7-3
TGTGCCAGCAGTTTGATAGGGGGCCACACTGAAGCTTTCTTT | CASSLIGGHTEAFF | TRBD1 | TRBJ1-1 | . | TRBV27
TGTGCCAGCAGTTTGTGGCAGGGGATATCGACTAATGAAAAACTGTTTTTT | CASSLWQGISTNEKLFF | . | TRBJ1-4 | . | TRBV28
TGTGCCAGTACCGAGGACAGGGGGCGTGACACTGAAGCTTTCTTT | CASTEDRGRDTEAFF | TRBD1 | TRBJ1-1 | once | TRBV6-6
TGTGCCAGCAGTGAATCTCGGCTAGACACAGATACGCAGTATTTT | CASSESRLDTDTQYF | . | TRBJ2-3 | . | TRBV25-1
TGTGCCAGCAGTTATGGACAGGGGAGCTCTGGGGCCAACGTCCTGACTTTC | CASSYGQGSSGANVLTF | TRBD1 | TRBJ2-6 | . | TRBV27
TGCGCCAGCAGGGATACAGGGACAAATCAGCCCCAGCATTTT | CASRDTGTNQPQHF | . | TRBJ1-5 | . | TRBV10-1
TGTGCCAGCAGCGTAGGCCAGGGATCCCAGCCCCAGCATTTT | CASSVGQGSQPQHF | . | TRBJ1-5 | . | TRBV9
TGTGCCAGTAGTACCAACTCAGGTGGGCAAGAGACCCAGTACTTC | CASSTNSGGQETQYF | . | TRBJ2-5 | . | TRBV19
TGTGCCAGCTCACCCATGGCCTCCTCCTACGAGCAGTACTTC | CASSPMASSYEQYF | . | TRBJ2-7 | . | TRBV18
TGTGCCAGCAGTGTCCTGGGACAGGGGTACGAGCAGTACTTC | CASSVLGQGYEQYF | TRBD1 | TRBJ2-7 | . | TRBV28
TGTGCCTGGAGTCCCCCGGGACTAGCGGTGGTGCAGTACTTC | CAWSPPGLAVVQYF | TRBD2 | TRBJ2-7 | . | TRBV30
TGCGCCAGCAGCCAAGATCCCGCCATGGGGGGTTCTGAAGCTTTCTTT | CASSQDPAMGGSEAFF | . | TRBJ1-1 | . | TRBV4-3
TGTGCCTGGAGTAGACAGGGAGAAGCTTTCTTT | CAWSRQGEAFF | TRBD1 | TRBJ1-1 | . | TRBV30
TGTGCCAGCAGACAAAGCGGGACCACAGATACGCAGTATTTT | CASRQSGTTDTQYF | TRBD2 | TRBJ2-3 | . | TRBV6-5
TGTGCCAGCAGTGTAGTGGCAGGGGGCACTGAAGCTTTCTTT | CASSVVAGGTEAFF | TRBD1 | TRBJ1-1 | few | TRBV6-1
TGTGCCAGCAGCTACCCGACAGGGGGCCTATACGAGCAGTACTTC | CASSYPTGGLYEQYF | TRBD1 | TRBJ2-7 | . | TRBV5-5
TGTGCCAGCAGCTTGGCAGAGGGCGGAGGTAATGAAAAACTGTTTTTT | CASSLAEGGGNEKLFF | . | TRBJ1-4 | . | TRBV5-6
TGCGCCAGCAGCCAAGCGGTCTCACCCACCGGGGAGCTGTTTTTT | CASSQAVSPTGELFF | . | TRBJ2-2 | few | TRBV4-1
TGTGCCAGAAGCTTGGTTAGCGGGAGTTACAATGAGCAGTTCTTC | CARSLVSGSYNEQFF | TRBD2 | TRBJ2-1 | . | TRBV5-3
TGTGCCAGCAGCTTGGTGGAAAGAGGCTATGGCTACACCTTC | CASSLVERGYGYTF | . | TRBJ1-2 | . | TRBV5-8
TGTGCCAGCAGCCGGGACTCCCATGAGCAGTACTTC | CASSRDSHEQYF | . | TRBJ2-7 | . | TRBV7-3
TGCAGTGCGGGGAGCTCCTACGAGCAGTACTTC | CSAGSSYEQYF | . | TRBJ2-7 | . | TRBV20-1
TGTGCCAGCAGCTTCTCGGATACGCAGTATTTT | CASSFSDTQYF | . | TRBJ2-3 | . | TRBV11-1
TGTGCCAGCACCCTCCCGACAGGGGGGAGATACGAGCAGTACTTC | CASTLPTGGRYEQYF | TRBD1 | TRBJ2-7 | . | TRBV2
TGTGCCAGCAGGGAGACAGGGGTGGTCTATGGCTACACCTTC | CASRETGVVYGYTF | TRBD1 | TRBJ1-2 | . | TRBV6-1
TGCGCCAGCAGCGTGGCGGGACTAGCGGACTCCTACAATGAGCAGTTCTTC | CASSVAGLADSYNEQFF | TRBD2 | TRBJ2-1 | once | TRBV5-1
TGTGCCAGCAGCTTAGTCTATCACGGACAGGGCTCCTACGAGCAGTACTTC | CASSLVYHGQGSYEQYF | TRBD1 | TRBJ2-7 | once | TRBV11-3
TGTGCCAGTAACCCCCTCTCACAGGGGTGGGGTGGCTACACCTTC | CASNPLSQGWGGYTF | TRBD1 | TRBJ1-2 | . | TRBV19